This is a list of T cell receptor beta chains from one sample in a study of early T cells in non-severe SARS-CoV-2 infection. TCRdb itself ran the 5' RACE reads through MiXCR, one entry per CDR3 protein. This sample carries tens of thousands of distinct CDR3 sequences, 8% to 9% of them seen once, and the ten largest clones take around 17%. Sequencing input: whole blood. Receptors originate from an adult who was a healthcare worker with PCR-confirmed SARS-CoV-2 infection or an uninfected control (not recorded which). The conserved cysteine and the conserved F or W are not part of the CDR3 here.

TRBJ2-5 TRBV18 ASSPRRAETQY
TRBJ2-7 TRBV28 ASSSAQGETYEQY
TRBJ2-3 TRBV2 ASSASSGTDTQY
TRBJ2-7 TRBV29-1 SVRQQGANEQY
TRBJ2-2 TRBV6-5 ASSVLGNTGELF
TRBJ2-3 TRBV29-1 SVEEADTQY
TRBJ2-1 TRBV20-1 SANTLVSGTSYNEQF
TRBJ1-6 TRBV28 ASSFHEGLAYNSPLH
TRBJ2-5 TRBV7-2 ASSLEGQETQY
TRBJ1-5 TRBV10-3 AINEKGDQPQH
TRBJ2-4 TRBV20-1 SAATGSKNIQY
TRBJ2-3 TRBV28 ATGGEGATDTQY
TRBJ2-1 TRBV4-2 ASSQAVGGTSGSRDEQF
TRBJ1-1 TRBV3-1 ASSLNRGRTEVF
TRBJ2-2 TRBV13 ASSFLLGLVNTGELF
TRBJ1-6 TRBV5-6 ASSRSGGGSPLH
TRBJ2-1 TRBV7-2 ASSTTTRPNEQF
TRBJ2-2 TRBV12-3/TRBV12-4 ASSPTNSGRSAGELF
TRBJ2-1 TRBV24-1 ATSDFGTSGHEQF
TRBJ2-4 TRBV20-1 SARDPIRVAKNIQY
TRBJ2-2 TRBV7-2 ASSRDSSRGGGELF
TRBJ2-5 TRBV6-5 ASTTPSIGETQY
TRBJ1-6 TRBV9 ASSGTGRGSPLH
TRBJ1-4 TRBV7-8 ASSLKRAMDNEKLF
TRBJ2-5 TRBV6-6 ASSYLETQY
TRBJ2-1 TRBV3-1 ASSQELEYNEQF
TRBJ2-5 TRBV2 ATGRGGNQETQY